This T cell receptor (beta chain) was retrieved from a study of response to subunit inactivated influenza vaccine. A single record per CDR3 protein comes from TCRdb applying MiXCR to the RT-PCR reads. This sample yields some 570,000 distinct CDR3 sequences, of which roughly 12% are seen a single time; approximately 9.9% belongs to the top ten. This clonotype was found a few times. Between the trimmed V and J ends, which lost 2 bases and 12 bases, there was a span of 14 bases. Looked up from germline, CDR1 is GTSNPN and CDR2 is SVGIG (reference sequence). This CDR3 has 12 amino acids. This sample also appeared in a second study, on T cells expressing NK-cell markers. That publication notes: cDNA encoding TCR beta was synthesized via 5'RACE template switching incorporating UMIs. Beta-chain profiling covered CD3+CD56+NKG2C+, CD3+CD56+NKG2C- and CD3+CD56-NKG2C+ sorted subsets. Sequenced donors, eight in total, included seven who were HCMV-seropositive and one who was seronegative. Over 5 donors carried dominant NKG2C+ clonotypes that made up about 1.0-7.5% of their CD8+ T cells.

V usage is TRBV30 and J usage is TRBJ2-1; D might be TRBD1 or TRBD2, each matching 5 bases. The sample was PBMCs from blood, taken on the day of vaccination. The receptor's source is a man in his fifties or sixties who received an inactivated influenza vaccine. The DNA for the CDR3 is TGTGCCTGGAGTATCCCTCCGGGACCGCAGTTCTTC. Translating gives CAWSIPPGPQFF.